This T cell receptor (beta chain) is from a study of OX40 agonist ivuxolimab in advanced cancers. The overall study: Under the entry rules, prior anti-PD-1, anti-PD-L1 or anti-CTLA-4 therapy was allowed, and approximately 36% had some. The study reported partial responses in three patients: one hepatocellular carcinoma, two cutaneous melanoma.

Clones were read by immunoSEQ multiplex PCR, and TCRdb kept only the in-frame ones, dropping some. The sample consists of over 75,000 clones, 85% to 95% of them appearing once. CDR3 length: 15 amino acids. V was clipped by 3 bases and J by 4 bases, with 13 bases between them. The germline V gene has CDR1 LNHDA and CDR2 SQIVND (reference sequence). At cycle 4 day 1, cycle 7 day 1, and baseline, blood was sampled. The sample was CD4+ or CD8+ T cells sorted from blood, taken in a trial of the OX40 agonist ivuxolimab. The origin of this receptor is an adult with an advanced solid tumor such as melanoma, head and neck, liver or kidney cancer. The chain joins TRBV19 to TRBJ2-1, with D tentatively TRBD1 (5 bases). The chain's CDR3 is CASSIDSPGYNEQFF. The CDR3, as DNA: TGTGCCAGTAGTATCGACAGCCCCGGTTACAATGAGCAGTTCTTC.